A single sample gave rise to the 31 T cell receptor beta chains below, sequenced in a study of blood T cell repertoires in COVID-19. Method: immunoSEQ multiplex PCR; TCRdb's copy keeps in-frame clones and lacks some. The sample comprises some 250,000 clones, roughly 79% of which are singletons, and around 2.9% rests with the top ten. Sample: peripheral blood. These receptor sequences come from an older woman with active or convalescent COVID-19.

The rearrangement links TRBV29-1 to TRBJ2-1; D is perhaps TRBD1 (6 bases). The CDR3 loop spans 14 amino acids. Trimming removed 3 bases at V and 3 bases at J, with 12 bases between. CDR1 is SQVTM, CDR2 ANQGSEA, per germline. The DNA of the CDR3 is TGCAGCGTTGATAGTAGGACAGTCTACAATGAGCAGTTCTTC. This translates into CSVDSRTVYNEQFF.

The chain recombines TRBV7-3 with TRBJ1-2; D is possibly TRBD1 (6 bases). From germline, CDR1 is SGHTA and CDR2 FQGTGA. The V gene lost 2 bases and the J gene lost 6 bases, with 16 bases spanning the gap. The CDR3 extends over 15 amino acids. The CDR3 DNA sequence: TGTGCCAGCAGCTTACAGGGGACATATGAAAATGGCTACACCTTC. Its translation is CASSLQGTYENGYTF.

The gene calls are TRBV4-2 and TRBJ1-2; 8 nucleotides agree with TRBD1. Germline CDR1 is LGHNA and CDR2 is YNFKEQ. The CDR3 spans 22 residues. V gave up 0 bases and J gave up 3 bases; unmatched junction bases: 24. CDR3 sequence: CASSQEDGAVWTGKSGYYGYTF. Here the CDR3 DNA reads TGTGCCAGCAGCCAAGAAGATGGTGCGGTTTGGACAGGGAAATCTGGGTACTATGGCTACACCTTC.

V and J are TRBV11-2 and TRBJ2-1, with D possibly matching TRBD2 (5 bases). The V and J ends lost 1 base and 2 bases respectively, with 12 bases between them. CDR1 is SGHAT, CDR2 FQNNGV, per germline. The CDR3 has 16 amino acids. In nucleotides, the CDR3 is TGTGCCAGCAGCTTAGGAGTATCGGGGACCTACAATGAGCAGTTCTTC. It codes for CASSLGVSGTYNEQFF.

On this clone: One junction end disagrees with the germline gene, perhaps due to a read error. This sequence joins TRBV5-6 and TRBJ1-5; tentative D call: TRBD1 (5 bases). The germline gives CDR1 SGHDT, CDR2 YYEEEE. This CDR3 region has 13 residues. The CDR3 coding sequence is TGTGTCAGCAGCAAGACAGCCATGGGGCCCCAGCATTTT. Protein product: CVSSKTAMGPQHF.

V and J are TRBV10-3 and TRBJ1-1; D unclear. The CDR3 runs 12 residues. Per the germline V gene, CDR1 is ENHRY and CDR2 is SYGVKD. Between the trimmed V and J ends, which lost 6 bases and 7 bases, there was a span of 12 bases. The CDR3 sequence is CAIRPGENEAFF. The CDR3 nucleotides are TGTGCCATCAGACCCGGGGAGAATGAAGCTTTCTTT.

This chain uses TRBV7-9 with TRBJ1-4; the match to TRBD1 covers 8 bases. Trimming removed 7 bases from V and 10 bases from J; junction bases left unmatched: 8. CDR1 is SEHNR, CDR2 FQNEAQ, per germline (reference sequence). The CDR3 totals 13 residues. The CDR3 is CASKGTGALKLFF. Here the CDR3 DNA reads TGTGCCAGCAAAGGGACAGGAGCCTTAAAACTGTTTTTT.

V gene TRBV27 combines with J gene TRBJ2-1, with D possibly being TRBD1 (5 bases). CDR1 MNHEY and CDR2 SMNVEV come from the germline V gene (reference sequence). The CDR3 extends over 15 amino acids. The V end was cut by 5 bases, the J end by 0 bases, with 11 bases between. DNA for the CDR3: TGTGCCAGCAGTCCTCGTAGGGGCTCCTACAATGAGCAGTTCTTC. Translating gives CASSPRRGSYNEQFF.

About this clone: One end of the junction is discordant with germline, which a read error may explain. The chain uses TRBV7-7 and TRBJ2-3; 9 bases align to TRBD2. CDR1 is SSHAT, CDR2 FNYEAQ, per germline (reference sequence). This CDR3 is 15 amino acids long. The CDR3 protein is CASSLGGGGADTQYF. CDR3 DNA: TGTGCTAGCAGCTTAGGCGGGGGGGGCGCAGATACGCAGTATTTT.

This clone occurred once. This rearrangement joins TRBV7-3 to TRBJ2-3, with 11 bases fitting TRBD2. The germline V gene encodes CDR1 SGHTA and CDR2 FQGTGA. Germline trimming cut 5 bases from V and 4 bases from J; bases unmatched to any gene: 11. This CDR3 is 17 amino acids long. DNA for the CDR3: TGTGCCAGCAGCACCCAACTAGCGGGGGTTGGTGCAGATACGCAGTATTTT. Its protein product is CASSTQLAGVGADTQYF.

The rearrangement links TRBV7-9 to TRBJ2-7; TRBD1 aligns across 7 bases. This CDR3 spans 16 amino acids. V shed 2 bases, J shed 6 bases, and the junction held 13 bases outside the gene matches. Germline CDR1 SEHNR, CDR2 FQNEAQ (reference sequence). The CDR3 here is CASSLSLTGALSEQYF. Written as DNA, the CDR3 is TGTGCCAGCAGCTTATCCCTCACAGGGGCCCTCTCCGAGCAGTACTTC.

This clone was found a few times. The chain links TRBV7-2 to TRBJ1-2; 7 positions agree with TRBD1. The germline V gene encodes CDR1 SGHTA and CDR2 FQGNSA. The CDR3 consists of 16 residues. Trimming took 3 bases from V and 0 from J; bases not matched to a gene: 7. The CDR3 region has the DNA TGTGCCAGCAGCTTTGGGGGACAGATCGCTAACTATGGCTACACCTTC. Amino acid sequence: CASSFGGQIANYGYTF.

The chain recombines TRBV30 with TRBJ2-2, with D perhaps TRBD2 (5 bases). This CDR3 has 12 residues. Trimming took 6 bases from V and 6 from J, leaving 11 bases between them. CDR1 is GTSNPN, CDR2 SVGIG, per germline (reference sequence). The CDR3 bases are TGTGCCTGCTTTCCGGGGTCCGGGGAGCTGTTTTTT. Amino acid sequence: CACFPGSGELFF.

The chain joins TRBV7-2 to TRBJ2-1; 9 bases are shared with TRBD2. The junction had 16 bases not matched to a gene; V was cut back by 2 bases and J by 5 bases. The CDR3 runs 19 residues. Germline V CDR1 and CDR2: SGHTA, FQGNSA. The CDR3 loop reads CASSLIGGGASITDNEQFF. The CDR3, as DNA: TGTGCCAGCAGCTTAATCGGCGGGGGGGCGTCTATTACCGACAATGAGCAGTTCTTC. The variable domain in full, with the rest retrieved from reference TRBV7-2 and TRBJ2-1, is GAGVSQSPSNKVTEKGKDVELRCDPISGHTALYWYRQSLGQGLEFLIYFQGNSAPDKSGLPSDRFSAERTGGSVSTLTIQRTQQEDSAVYLCASSLIGGGASITDNEQFFGPGTRLTVL.

This chain joins TRBV7-9 and TRBJ1-4, with 7 bases fitting TRBD1. The CDR3 is 16 residues long. The J segment lost 0 bases and the V segment lost 1 base, leaving 2 bases of the junction unmatched. Germline CDR1 and CDR2: SEHNR and FQNEAQ (reference sequence). In DNA, the CDR3 is TGTGCCAGCAGCTTAGTACAGGGGACAACTAATGAAAAACTGTTTTTT. This translates into CASSLVQGTTNEKLFF.

The V and J genes are TRBV6-5 and TRBJ2-7; 8 bases are a match to TRBD1. CDR1 is MNHEY, CDR2 SVGAGI, per germline. V trimming: 8 bases; J trimming: 1 base; junction bases outside the gene matches: 4. The CDR3 spans 13 residues. For the CDR3, the DNA is TGTGCCAGCTTGGACAGGGTGTCCTACGAGCAGTACTTC. Its protein product is CASLDRVSYEQYF.

CDR3 region: CASSLAQNTEAFF. CDR3 coding DNA: TGTGCCAGCTCACTAGCACAGAACACTGAAGCTTTCTTT. The genes are TRBV18 and TRBJ1-1; D not resolved. Per the germline V gene, CDR1 is KGHSH and CDR2 is LQKENI. This CDR3 spans 13 amino acids. The V and J ends lost 4 bases and 1 base respectively, with 7 bases between them.

The rearrangement uses TRBV29-1 and TRBJ2-3; maybe TRBD2 (5 bases). This CDR3 comprises 16 residues. V lost 3 bases, J lost 4 bases, and 20 bases lay in between. CDR1 and CDR2 from the germline V gene are SQVTM and ANQGSEA. This CDR3 is CSVDRTGSGSPDTQYF. The CDR3 bases are TGCAGCGTTGACCGCACGGGGTCCGGAAGTCCAGATACGCAGTATTTT.

This chain joins TRBV29-1 and TRBJ1-1; D may be TRBD1 (6 bases). CDR3 length: 14 amino acids. Per the germline V gene, CDR1 is SQVTM and CDR2 is ANQGSEA. Trimming left V 3 bases short and J 1 base short, with 12 bases between. The CDR3 nucleotides are TGCAGCGTTGAGAAGGGGGTCCAGAACACTGAAGCTTTCTTT. Its protein is CSVEKGVQNTEAFF.

In this sample, this clone turned up once. This chain connects TRBV2 to TRBJ1-1; D not resolved. The germline V gene encodes CDR1 SNHLY and CDR2 FYNNEI. The CDR3 covers 14 residues. The V and J ends lost 5 bases and 4 bases respectively, with 14 bases between them. CDR3 region: CASSLPGRSTEAFF. CDR3 coding DNA: TGTGCCAGCAGTTTACCGGGTCGGAGCACTGAAGCTTTCTTT.

This clone was seen only once. The chain employs TRBV11-2 and TRBJ2-7; 9 bases map to TRBD1. V trimming: 5 bases; J trimming: 3 bases; junction bases outside the gene matches: 8. This CDR3 is built from 15 residues. Germline loops: CDR1 SGHAT, CDR2 FQNNGV. The CDR3: CASSPTGGFGYEQYF. The CDR3 coding sequence is TGTGCCAGCAGCCCGACAGGGGGATTCGGCTACGAGCAGTACTTC.

J is TRBJ1-4 and V is TRBV4-1; D gene uncertain. The V gene lost 0 bases and the J gene lost 8 bases, with 10 bases spanning the gap. From germline, CDR1 is MGHRA and CDR2 YSYEKL. The CDR3 contains 14 residues. For the CDR3, the DNA is TGCGCCAGCAGCCAAGACAACTGGGCCGAAAAACTGTTTTTT. It encodes CASSQDNWAEKLFF.

The chain is built from TRBV12-3 or TRBV12-4 and TRBJ1-2; 7 bases match TRBD1. The V and J ends lost 2 bases and 4 bases, in that order; junction bases with no gene match: 1. The CDR3 runs to 13 residues. The CDR3 DNA reads as TGTGCCAGCAGTTTACAGGGGGGCTATGGCTACACCTTC. Amino acids: CASSLQGGYGYTF.

This clone was observed a few times. This rearrangement joins TRBV30 to TRBJ2-1; TRBD2 aligns across 9 bases. This CDR3 spans 15 amino acids. J gave up 6 bases and V 1 base, and 7 bases lay outside the gene matches. Germline CDR1 and CDR2: GTSNPN and SVGIG (reference sequence). CDR3 loop: CAWSELGLAGNEQFF. CDR3 DNA sequence: TGTGCCTGGAGTGAGTTGGGACTAGCCGGCAATGAGCAGTTCTTC.

The chain uses TRBV5-6 and TRBJ1-6; D possibly corresponds to TRBD1 (5 bases). The germline V and J ends were trimmed by 0 bases and 5 bases, with 6 bases remaining between them. The CDR3 runs to 14 residues. Germline V gene lookup returns CDR1 SGHDT and CDR2 YYEEEE. The CDR3 loop is CASSLGGDNSPLHF. In nucleotides, the CDR3 is TGTGCCAGCAGCTTGGGGGGGGATAATTCACCCCTCCACTTT.

V is TRBV27 and J is TRBJ2-3, with 9 bases aligning to TRBD1. Germline CDR1 reads MNHEY; CDR2 reads SMNVEV (reference sequence). V lost 5 bases to trimming and J lost 0 bases; unmatched junction nucleotides: 9. The CDR3 totals 17 residues. CDR3 sequence reads: CASSDGDRVSSTDTQYF. As DNA, the CDR3 is TGTGCCAGCAGTGATGGGGACAGGGTATCCAGCACAGATACGCAGTATTTT.

This clone was seen only once. This rearrangement joins TRBV18 to TRBJ2-7, with 8 bases identical to TRBD1. The CDR3 is 16 residues long. With V trimmed by 2 bases and J by 0 bases, 6 bases remained unmatched. Looked up from germline, CDR1 is KGHSH and CDR2 is LQKENI. CDR3 DNA sequence: TGTGCCAGCTCACCAGGGGCAGGGGGCGTCTCCTACGAGCAGTACTTC. It translates to CASSPGAGGVSYEQYF. The full variable domain, its missing parts supplied by reference TRBV18 and TRBJ2-7, is NAGVMQNPRHLVRRRGQEARLRCSPMKGHSHVYWYRQLPEEGLKFMVYLQKENIIDESGMPKERFSAEFPKEGPSILRIQQVVRGDSAAYFCASSPGAGGVSYEQYFGPGTRLTVT.

V gene TRBV5-1 combines with J gene TRBJ2-5; the D is unclear. This CDR3 is built from 15 residues. V was cut by 2 bases and J by 0 bases, with 11 bases left in between. Germline CDR1 is SGHRS and CDR2 is YFSETQ. CDR3 sequence: CASSFGSGYQETQYF. CDR3 sequence (DNA): TGCGCCAGCAGCTTCGGATCCGGGTACCAAGAGACCCAGTACTTC.

This clone was counted a few times. The J gene is TRBJ1-4, the V gene TRBV9; a weak D match, TRBD1 (5 bases). Germline V CDR1 and CDR2: SGDLS, YYNGEE. Deletions cut 0 bases from V and 7 bases from J, with 13 bases between. The CDR3 runs to 15 residues. The CDR3 DNA is TGTGCCAGCAGCGTAGAAATAGGGGCAAGTGAAAAACTGTTTTTT. Translating gives CASSVEIGASEKLFF.

The rearrangement joins TRBV18 to TRBJ1-5; 7 bases align to TRBD1. The CDR3 sequence is 17 residues long. Per the germline V gene, CDR1 is KGHSH and CDR2 is LQKENI. With V trimmed by 3 bases and J by 2 bases, 10 bases remained unmatched. CDR3 sequence (DNA): TGTGCCAGCTCACCCTATGTCGACAGGGTTGGCAATCAGCCCCAGCATTTT. It codes for CASSPYVDRVGNQPQHF.

The CDR3 region has the DNA TGTGCCAGCAGTGGGGACAGATTTAATGAAAAACTGTTTTTT. It translates to CASSGDRFNEKLFF. The V gene is TRBV27, the J gene TRBJ1-4; 7 bases align to TRBD1. Germline V CDR1 and CDR2: MNHEY, SMNVEV (reference sequence). The CDR3 runs to 14 residues. Trimming removed 5 bases from V and 4 bases from J; junction bases left unmatched: 4.